One and the same sample provided the 8 T cell receptor beta chains below, sequenced in a study of cytomegalovirus exposure and HLA in healthy donors. Data came from immunoSEQ multiplex PCR; TCRdb stores just in-frame clones and leaves some out. The sample lists fewer than 200,000 clones; roughly 86% were seen once. The sample consisted of PBMCs. All receptors derive from a woman aged 18-29 years in good health and CMV-seropositive.

V usage is TRBV30 and J usage is TRBJ2-5, with 9 bases lining up with TRBD2. This CDR3 spans 14 amino acids. Germline V CDR1 and CDR2: GTSNPN, SVGIG (reference sequence). The trim removed 2 bases at V and 4 bases at J, leaving 5 bases unmatched. The chain's CDR3 is CAWSIPGLAETQYF. The CDR3 DNA reads as TGTGCCTGGAGTATACCGGGACTAGCAGAGACCCAGTACTTC.

The chain combines TRBV18 with TRBJ2-7; TRBD2 aligns across 7 bases. The CDR3 consists of 19 residues. CDR1 and CDR2 from the germline V gene are KGHSH and LQKENI. J gave up 0 bases and V 0 bases, and 14 bases lay outside the gene matches. The CDR3 nucleotides read TGTGCCAGCTCACCACCCGGTCTAGCGGATCCCCGAAGCTCCTACGAGCAGTACTTC. Amino acids: CASSPPGLADPRSSYEQYF.

Written as DNA, the CDR3 is TGTGCCAGCAGCTTACTGGGACAGGGGATAGAATACACTGAAGCTTTCTTT. Protein sequence: CASSLLGQGIEYTEAFF. The V gene is TRBV28, the J gene TRBJ1-1; 10 nucleotides match TRBD1. The CDR3 length is 17 residues. With 6 bases clipped from V and 3 bases from J, the junction kept 13 bases outside the gene matches. Germline assignment: CDR1 MDHEN and CDR2 SYDVKM.

This clone was recorded at least ten times. CDR3 nucleotide sequence: TGCGCCAGCAGCTCCGGGACTAGCGGCCGCGAGCAGTACTTC. Protein: CASSSGTSGREQYF. V is TRBV5-1 and J is TRBJ2-7, with TRBD2 matching 11 bases. Germline V gene sequence: CDR1 SGHRS, CDR2 YFSETQ. The CDR3 is 14 residues long. With V trimmed by 3 bases and J by 6 bases, 5 bases remained unmatched.

The chain is built from TRBV5-1 and TRBJ1-1; the D is unclear. This CDR3 has 14 residues. Germline-derived CDR1 and CDR2 are SGHRS and YFSETQ. V lost 0 bases and J lost 3, with 9 bases in between. The CDR3: CASSLGGWDTEAFF. In DNA form, the CDR3 reads TGCGCCAGCAGCTTGGGAGGGTGGGACACTGAAGCTTTCTTT.

The CDR3 protein is CAWKLAGDTQYF. CDR3 bases: TGTGCCTGGAAACTAGCGGGGGATACGCAGTATTTT. V gene TRBV30 combines with J gene TRBJ2-3; 10 nucleotides align to TRBD2. In germline, CDR1 is GTSNPN, CDR2 SVGIG (reference sequence). The CDR3 runs to 12 residues. Trimming took 4 bases from V and 6 from J; bases not matched to a gene: 1.

The rearrangement uses TRBV27 and TRBJ2-5, with 9 bases matching TRBD1. The germline V gene encodes CDR1 MNHEY and CDR2 SMNVEV (reference sequence). The V and J ends lost 5 bases and 1 base, in that order; junction bases with no gene match: 14. The length of the CDR3 is 18 residues. CDR3 region: CASSPLLRQGGLQETQYF. In DNA, the CDR3 is TGTGCCAGCAGTCCCCTCCTACGACAGGGGGGGCTCCAAGAGACCCAGTACTTC.

The chain links TRBV7-2 to TRBJ2-5; possibly TRBD1 for D (5 bases). V was pared by 5 bases and J by 5 bases, with 21 bases between. This CDR3 has 16 residues. Germline assignment: CDR1 SGHTA and CDR2 FQGNSA. The chain's CDR3 is CASSGQVRRKGETQYF. The CDR3 bases are TGTGCCAGCAGCGGACAAGTCAGGAGAAAGGGGGAGACCCAGTACTTC.